This T cell receptor beta chain was recorded in a study of shared clonotypes between healthy human individuals. Clones were read by immunoSEQ multiplex PCR, and TCRdb kept only the in-frame ones, dropping some. Found here are about 820,000 clones, more than 85% of them singletons; the top ten hold around 24%. Naive CD8 isolation took CD45RO-negative cells positively selected for CCR7 and excluded terminally differentiated effector memory CD45RA+ cells. Trimming took 11 bases from V and 2 from J; bases not matched to a gene: 8. The CDR3 consists of 13 residues. This sequence joins TRBV23-1 and TRBJ2-5; TRBD1 aligns across 7 bases. TRBV23-1 is given ORF status, its function remaining uncertain. The sample comprised naive CD8+ T cells sorted from blood. The clonotype was recovered from a man aged 30 to 45 in good health. The CDR3 loop is CAPERDRQETQYF. In DNA form, the CDR3 reads TGCGCCCCTGAGAGGGACAGACAAGAGACCCAGTACTTC.